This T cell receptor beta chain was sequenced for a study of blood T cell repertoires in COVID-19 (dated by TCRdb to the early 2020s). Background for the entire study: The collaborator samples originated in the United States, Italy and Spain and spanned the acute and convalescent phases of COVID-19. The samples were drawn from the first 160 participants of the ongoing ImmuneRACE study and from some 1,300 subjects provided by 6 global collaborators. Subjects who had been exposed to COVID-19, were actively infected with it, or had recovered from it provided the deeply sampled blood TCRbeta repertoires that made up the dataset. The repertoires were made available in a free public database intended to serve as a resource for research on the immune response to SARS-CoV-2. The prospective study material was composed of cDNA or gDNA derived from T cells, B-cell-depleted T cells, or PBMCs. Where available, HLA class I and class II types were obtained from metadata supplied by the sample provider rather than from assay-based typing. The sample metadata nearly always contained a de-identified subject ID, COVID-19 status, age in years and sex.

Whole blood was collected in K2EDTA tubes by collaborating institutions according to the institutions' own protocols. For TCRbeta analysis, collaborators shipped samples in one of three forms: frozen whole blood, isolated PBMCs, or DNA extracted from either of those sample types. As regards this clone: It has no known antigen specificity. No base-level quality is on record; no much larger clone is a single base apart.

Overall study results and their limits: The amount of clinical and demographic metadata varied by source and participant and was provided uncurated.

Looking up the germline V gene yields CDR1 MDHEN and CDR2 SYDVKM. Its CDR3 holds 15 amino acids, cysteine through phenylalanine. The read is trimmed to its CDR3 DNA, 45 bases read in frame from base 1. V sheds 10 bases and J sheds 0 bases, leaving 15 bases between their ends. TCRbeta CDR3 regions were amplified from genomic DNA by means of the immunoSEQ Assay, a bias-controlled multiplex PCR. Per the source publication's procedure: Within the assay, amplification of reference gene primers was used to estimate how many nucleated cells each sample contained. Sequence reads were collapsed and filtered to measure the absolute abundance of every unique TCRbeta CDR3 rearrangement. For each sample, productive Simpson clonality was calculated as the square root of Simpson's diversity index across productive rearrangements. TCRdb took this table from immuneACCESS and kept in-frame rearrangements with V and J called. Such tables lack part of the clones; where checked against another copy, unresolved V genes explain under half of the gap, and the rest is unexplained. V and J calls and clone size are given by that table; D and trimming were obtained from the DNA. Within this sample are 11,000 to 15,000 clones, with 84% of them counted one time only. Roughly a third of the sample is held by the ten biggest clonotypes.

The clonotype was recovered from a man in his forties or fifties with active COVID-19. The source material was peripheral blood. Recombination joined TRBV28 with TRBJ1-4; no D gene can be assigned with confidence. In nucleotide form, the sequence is TGTGCCACCCAGTGGTCCGCGGCAACTAATGAAAAACTGTTTTTT. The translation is CATQWSAATNEKLFF.